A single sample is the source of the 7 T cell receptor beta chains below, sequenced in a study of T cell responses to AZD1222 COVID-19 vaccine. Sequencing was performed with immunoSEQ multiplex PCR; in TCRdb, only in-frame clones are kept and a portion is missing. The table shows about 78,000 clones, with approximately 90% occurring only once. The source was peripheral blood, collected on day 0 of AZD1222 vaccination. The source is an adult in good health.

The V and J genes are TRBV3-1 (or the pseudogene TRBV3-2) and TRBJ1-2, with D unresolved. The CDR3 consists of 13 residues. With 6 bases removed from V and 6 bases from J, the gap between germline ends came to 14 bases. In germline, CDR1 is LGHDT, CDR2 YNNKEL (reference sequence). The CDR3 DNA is TGTGCCAGCAGAGGAGACCTCTCTAATGGCTACACCTTC. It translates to CASRGDLSNGYTF.

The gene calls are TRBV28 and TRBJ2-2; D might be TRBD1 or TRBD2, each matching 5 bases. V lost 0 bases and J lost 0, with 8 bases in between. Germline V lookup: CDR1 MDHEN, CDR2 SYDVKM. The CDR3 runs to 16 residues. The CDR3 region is CASSLWGTSNTGELFF. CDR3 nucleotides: TGTGCCAGCAGTTTATGGGGGACGTCGAACACCGGGGAGCTGTTTTTT. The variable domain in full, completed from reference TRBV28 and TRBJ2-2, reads DVKVTQSSRYLVKRTGEKVFLECVQDMDHENMFWYRQDPGLGLRLIYFSYDVKMKEKGDIPEGYSVSREKKERFSLILESASTNQTSMYLCASSLWGTSNTGELFFGEGSRLTVL.

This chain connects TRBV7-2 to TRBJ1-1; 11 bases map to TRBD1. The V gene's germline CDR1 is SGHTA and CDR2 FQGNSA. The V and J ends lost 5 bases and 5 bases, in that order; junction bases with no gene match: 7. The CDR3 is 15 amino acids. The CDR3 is CASSPGQGAWTEAFF. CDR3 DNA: TGTGCCAGCAGCCCAGGACAGGGGGCTTGGACTGAAGCTTTCTTT.

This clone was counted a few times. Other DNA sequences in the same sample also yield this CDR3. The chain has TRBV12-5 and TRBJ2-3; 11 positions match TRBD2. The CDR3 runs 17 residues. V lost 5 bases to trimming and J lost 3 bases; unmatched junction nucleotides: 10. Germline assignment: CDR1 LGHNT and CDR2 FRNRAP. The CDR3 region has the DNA TGTGCTAGTGGTCCCCGCCCTAGCGGGAGGAATACAGATACGCAGTATTTT. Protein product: CASGPRPSGRNTDTQYF.

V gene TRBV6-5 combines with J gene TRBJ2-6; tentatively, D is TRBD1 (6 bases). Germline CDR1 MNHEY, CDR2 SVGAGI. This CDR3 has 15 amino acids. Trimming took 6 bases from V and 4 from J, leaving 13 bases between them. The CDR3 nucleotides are TGTGCCAGCAGCGTCACAGGGAGAGGGGCCAACGTCCTGACTTTC. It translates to CASSVTGRGANVLTF.

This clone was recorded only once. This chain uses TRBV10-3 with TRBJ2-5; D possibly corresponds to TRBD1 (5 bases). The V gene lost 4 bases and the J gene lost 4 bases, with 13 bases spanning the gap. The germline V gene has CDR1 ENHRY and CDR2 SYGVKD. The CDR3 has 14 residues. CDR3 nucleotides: TGTGCCATCAGTGGGGGCCAGGTCGGAGAGACCCAGTACTTC. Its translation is CAISGGQVGETQYF.

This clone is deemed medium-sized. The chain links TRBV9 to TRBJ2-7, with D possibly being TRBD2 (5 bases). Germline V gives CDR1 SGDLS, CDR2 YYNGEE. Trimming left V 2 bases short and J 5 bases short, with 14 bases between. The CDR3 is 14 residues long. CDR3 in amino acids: CASSVGRGYDEQYF. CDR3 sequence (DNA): TGTGCCAGCAGCGTGGGGAGAGGGTATGACGAGCAGTACTTC.